The present TCR beta chain was sequenced within a study of T cells expressing NK-cell markers. Study details: Eight donors were sequenced, of whom seven were HCMV-seropositive, while the remaining one was HCMV-seronegative.

Synthesis of TCR beta cDNA relied on 5'RACE template switching carrying UMIs. After re-calling the 5' RACE reads, TCRdb lists one entry per CDR3 protein, DNA absent. Its clone listing holds roughly 430,000 distinct CDR3 sequences. The CDR3 runs to 17 residues. Germline-derived CDR1 and CDR2 are MNHEY and SMNVEV (reference sequence). The chain joins TRBV27 to TRBJ2-5; TCRdb returns TRBD2, unconfirmable since there is no DNA. Sequencing was done on a sample of blood T cells: a sorted CD56 or NKG2C T cell subset, CD4+ or CD8+ T cells, or bulk PBMC T cells (not recorded which). The sequence was obtained from a woman between 18 and 69 years old in good health. The CDR3 loop reads CASSSPPGRDPQETQYF.